The 4 T cell receptor beta chains given below trace back to one sample, sequenced in a study of T cell responses to AZD1222 COVID-19 vaccine. Clones were read by immunoSEQ multiplex PCR, and TCRdb kept only the in-frame ones, dropping some. The top ten clones hold about 3% of a sample with around 110,000 clones, more than 85% of them seen once. The material was peripheral blood, obtained on day 0 of AZD1222 vaccination. The receptors here all came from an adult in good health.

This clone has only one observation. The chain uses TRBV9 and TRBJ2-3, with TRBD2 matching 10 bases. In germline, CDR1 is SGDLS, CDR2 YYNGEE. The CDR3 extends over 16 amino acids. V shed 4 bases and J 1 base; nucleotides not matched to a gene: 6. CDR3 nucleotides: TGTGCCAGCAGCTCCTGGACTAGCGGAGGCACAGATACGCAGTATTTT. It specifies CASSSWTSGGTDTQYF.

The J gene is TRBJ2-6, the V gene TRBV7-2; 11 positions agree with TRBD2. J lost 3 bases, V lost 5 bases, and 12 bases had no gene match. CDR1 SGHTA and CDR2 FQGNSA come from the germline V gene. The CDR3 loop spans 19 amino acids. The CDR3 bases are TGTGCCAGCAGCATGAGACTAGCGGGGCTTTTTGGTGGGGCCAACGTCCTGACTTTC. Translating gives CASSMRLAGLFGGANVLTF.

The rearrangement uses TRBV28 and TRBJ1-1; D is undetermined. V lost 3 bases and J 3 bases, leaving 14 bases between the germline ends. CDR1 and CDR2 from the germline V gene are MDHEN and SYDVKM. The CDR3 length is 15 residues. DNA for the CDR3: TGTGCCAGCAGTTTGGGGATAGACTGGTACACTGAAGCTTTCTTT. It codes for CASSLGIDWYTEAFF.

This clone came up once. V is TRBV20-1 and J is TRBJ2-1; 7 nucleotides match TRBD2. The CDR3 contains 14 residues. Germline-derived CDR1 and CDR2 are DFQATT and SNEGSKA (reference sequence). Trimming removed 3 bases from V and 7 bases from J; junction bases left unmatched: 9. CDR3 region: CSASGGDWRNEQFF. CDR3 DNA: TGCAGTGCTAGTGGGGGGGACTGGAGGAATGAGCAGTTCTTC.